These 15 T cell receptor beta chains originate from one sample sequenced in a study of cytomegalovirus exposure and HLA in healthy donors. The PCR employed 60 Vbeta primers together with 13 Jbeta primers. Libraries were prepared by immunoSEQ multiplex PCR; TCRdb keeps only in-frame clonotypes and omits some of them. The data hold about 260,000 clones, with 84% observed a single time. Material: PBMCs. The receptors here all came from a woman in her thirties or forties in good health and CMV-seropositive.

The rearrangement joins TRBV6-6 to TRBJ2-2; 8 nucleotides line up with TRBD2. Unmatched junction bases numbered 5, after V lost 6 bases and J lost 5 bases. Germline lookup yields CDR1 MNHNY and CDR2 SVGAGI (reference sequence). The CDR3 has 14 amino acids. The CDR3 coding sequence is TGTGCCAGCAGAACTAGCGGTGCTACCGGGGAGCTGTTTTTT. It is translated as CASRTSGATGELFF.

This chain joins TRBV5-1 and TRBJ1-1, with D unresolved. The length of the CDR3 is 14 residues. Per the germline V gene, CDR1 is SGHRS and CDR2 is YFSETQ. The V and J ends lost 0 bases and 2 bases respectively, with 8 bases between them. CDR3 in amino acids: CASSLGAPNTEAFF. The CDR3 DNA reads TGCGCCAGCAGCTTGGGGGCACCTAACACTGAAGCTTTCTTT.

This chain connects TRBV6-5 to TRBJ2-1; 7 nucleotides line up with TRBD2. This CDR3 contains 14 residues. Germline assignment: CDR1 MNHEY and CDR2 SVGAGI. V trimming: 4 bases; J trimming: 3 bases; junction bases outside the gene matches: 3. CDR3 bases: TGTGCCAGCAGTTTACGGGAGGACTACAATGAGCAGTTCTTC. Its translation is CASSLREDYNEQFF.

The gene calls are TRBV19 and TRBJ1-2; 7 bases align to TRBD1. Germline V CDR1 and CDR2: LNHDA, SQIVND (reference sequence). The CDR3 loop spans 15 amino acids. With 3 bases clipped from V and 0 bases from J, the junction kept 4 bases outside the gene matches. CDR3 in DNA: TGTGCCAGTAGTATCACAGGGGCTTCTAACTATGGCTACACCTTC. It encodes CASSITGASNYGYTF.

Remarks on this clone: Distinct nucleotide sequences in the sample also encode this CDR3. V usage is TRBV19 and J usage is TRBJ2-2; the D is unclear. V lost 3 bases to trimming and J lost 3 bases, with 8 bases between them. This CDR3 comprises 14 residues. CDR1 is LNHDA, CDR2 SQIVND, per germline (reference sequence). CDR3 bases: TGTGCCAGTAGTATTTACAGAGACACCGGGGAGCTGTTTTTT. This translates into CASSIYRDTGELFF.

The CDR3 loop reads CASSFRDRARSNTGELFF. The CDR3 DNA follows: TGTGCCAGCAGCTTCCGAGACAGGGCCAGGTCGAACACCGGGGAGCTGTTTTTT. The J gene is TRBJ2-2, the V gene TRBV7-9, with 7 positions matching TRBD1. Germline loops: CDR1 SEHNR, CDR2 FQNEAQ (reference sequence). Unmatched junction bases numbered 10, after V lost 3 bases and J lost 0 bases. This CDR3 has 18 residues.

The chain employs TRBV5-8 and TRBJ2-5; D remains ambiguous. The V end was cut by 0 bases, the J end by 5 bases, with 5 bases between. Germline CDR1 and CDR2: SGHTS and YDEGEE. The CDR3 sequence is 12 residues long. The CDR3 nucleotides read TGTGCCAGCAGCTTGGCCAGGGAGACCCAGTACTTC. It codes for CASSLARETQYF.

This sequence joins TRBV7-2 and TRBJ1-5; 10 bases match TRBD1. Germline V gene lookup returns CDR1 SGHTA and CDR2 FQGNSA. V lost 2 bases, J lost 0 bases, and 7 bases stayed unmatched. CDR3 length equals 18 residues. The CDR3 here is CASSLRGQGMDSNQPQHF. The CDR3 coding sequence is TGTGCCAGCAGCTTAAGGGGACAGGGGATGGATAGCAATCAGCCCCAGCATTTT.

This rearrangement joins TRBV7-2 to TRBJ2-1; 15 bases map to TRBD2. The CDR3 contains 15 residues. Losses at the gene ends were 7 bases for V and 15 bases for J; bases not matched to a gene: 13. Germline CDR1 is SGHTA and CDR2 is FQGNSA. The CDR3 is CASTDGLAGGPRRFF. The CDR3 DNA reads TGTGCCAGCACCGATGGACTAGCGGGAGGGCCACGGCGGTTCTTC.

This clone was observed once. The germline gene is not matched at one end of the junction; a read error may be the cause. The chain recombines TRBV7-9 with TRBJ2-2, with D hard to call. Looked up from germline, CDR1 is SEHNR and CDR2 is FQNEAQ (reference sequence). The length of the CDR3 is 15 residues. This CDR3 reads CSSSLSPPSTGELFF. CDR3 nucleotides: TGTTCCAGCAGCCTGTCCCCCCCCTCCACCGGGGAGCTGTTTTTT.

Details on this clone: This same CDR3 is encoded by further DNA sequences in the sample. This chain's CDR3 is CASSPGGSYEQYF. Here the CDR3 DNA reads TGTGCCAGCAGCCCAGGGGGGTCCTACGAGCAGTACTTC. The V and J genes are TRBV11-3 and TRBJ2-7; D may be TRBD1 (7 bases). The germline CDR1 and CDR2 sequences are SGHNT and YENEEA. CDR3 length: 13 residues. V lost 5 bases, J lost 1 base, and 9 bases lay in between.

As for this clone: Within the sample, other DNA sequences also encode this same CDR3. The chain has TRBV30 and TRBJ1-5, with 7 bases lining up with TRBD1. Germline V gene data show CDR1 as GTSNPN and CDR2 as SVGIG (reference sequence). The length of the CDR3 is 14 residues. V lost 0 bases and J lost 1; bases outside the gene matches: 0. CDR3: CAWSVGGSNQPQHF. CDR3 bases: TGTGCCTGGAGTGTAGGGGGCAGCAATCAGCCCCAGCATTTT.

The rearrangement joins TRBV6-6 to TRBJ2-7; D might be TRBD1 (5 bases). V lost 3 bases and J lost 2, with 17 bases in between. The germline gives CDR1 MNHNY, CDR2 SVGAGI (reference sequence). The CDR3 loop spans 16 amino acids. CDR3 sequence (DNA): TGTGCCAGCAGTTATGGAATGACAGCCTCTCCCTACGAGCAGTACTTC. It specifies CASSYGMTASPYEQYF.

The rearrangement uses TRBV7-2 and TRBJ2-7; the D is unclear. V was pared by 3 bases and J by 7 bases, with 10 bases between. From germline, CDR1 is SGHTA and CDR2 FQGNSA. The CDR3 spans 12 residues. CDR3 sequence (DNA): TGTGCCAGCAGCTTCCCAGACTTAGAGCAGTACTTC. Its protein is CASSFPDLEQYF.

V gene TRBV11-3 combines with J gene TRBJ2-2; 9 positions agree with TRBD1. Losses at the gene ends were 1 base for V and 4 bases for J; bases not matched to a gene: 4. This CDR3 spans 16 amino acids. Germline CDR1 SGHNT, CDR2 YENEEA. In nucleotides, the CDR3 is TGTGCCAGCAGCTTAGTCGGGACAGGGCCCACCGGGGAGCTGTTTTTT. Its protein product is CASSLVGTGPTGELFF.